Below, 20 T cell receptor beta chains from the same sample are listed, as sequenced in a study of cytomegalovirus exposure and HLA in healthy donors. PCR used 60 Vbeta primers and 13 Jbeta primers. Sequencing was performed with immunoSEQ multiplex PCR; in TCRdb, only in-frame clones are kept and a portion is missing. The sample gives 150,000 or so clones, about 70% of which show up once; about 3% is in the top ten. The sequenced sample consisted of PBMCs. These receptors were taken from a male donor in good health and CMV-seronegative.

This chain uses TRBV11-2 with TRBJ2-3; TRBD2 agrees at 12 bases. Germline values: CDR1 SGHAT, CDR2 FQNNGV. V lost 5 bases to trimming and J lost 3 bases; unmatched junction nucleotides: 15. The CDR3 has 19 amino acids. The CDR3 DNA is TGTGCCAGCAGCCAACGGCGCTTGCTAGCGGGAGGGCCGACAGATACGCAGTATTTT. This codes for CASSQRRLLAGGPTDTQYF.

A single count supports this clone. The chain couples TRBV13 to TRBJ1-1, with 10 bases lining up with TRBD1. This CDR3 has 18 amino acids. CDR1 is PRHDT and CDR2 is FYEKMQ in the germline V gene (reference sequence). V lost 5 bases and J lost 0; bases outside the gene matches: 12. The CDR3 region is CASSRRGQGRIMNTEAFF. In nucleotides, the CDR3 is TGTGCCAGCAGCCGGAGGGGACAGGGGCGGATCATGAACACTGAAGCTTTCTTT. The whole variable domain, remainder taken from reference TRBV13 and TRBJ1-1, is AAGVIQSPRHLIKEKRETATLKCYPIPRHDTVYWYQQGPGQDPQFLISFYEKMQSDKGSIPDRFSAQQFSDYHSELNMSSLELGDSALYFCASSRRGQGRIMNTEAFFGQGTRLTVV.

J is TRBJ1-5 and V is TRBV2; TRBD1 matches at 10 bases. Germline loops: CDR1 SNHLY, CDR2 FYNNEI. This CDR3 comprises 18 residues. The ends lost 8 bases at V and 3 bases at J; junction bases unmatched: 16. CDR3 in amino acids: CASPGGTGALLPNQPQHF. CDR3 sequence (DNA): TGTGCCAGCCCGGGAGGGACAGGGGCCCTTCTGCCCAATCAGCCCCAGCATTTT.

The chain links TRBV5-1 to TRBJ1-1; 9 bases line up with TRBD1. The germline gives CDR1 SGHRS, CDR2 YFSETQ. The CDR3 has 15 amino acids. With 5 bases clipped from V and 5 bases from J, the junction kept 10 bases outside the gene matches. The CDR3 protein is CASSYTDRGGTEAFF. CDR3 in DNA: TGCGCCAGCAGTTATACGGACAGGGGTGGGACTGAAGCTTTCTTT.

The chain recombines TRBV6-5 with TRBJ1-1; 7 bases fit TRBD1. Losses at the gene ends were 6 bases for V and 1 base for J; bases not matched to a gene: 2. This CDR3 spans 13 amino acids. Germline CDR1 and CDR2: MNHEY and SVGAGI. For the CDR3, the DNA is TGTGCCAGCAGAGACAGGGAGAACACTGAAGCTTTCTTT. Translated: CASRDRENTEAFF.

This chain's CDR3 is CASSTGGANTEAFF. For the CDR3, the DNA is TGTGCCAGTAGTACCGGGGGGGCCAACACTGAAGCTTTCTTT. The J gene is TRBJ1-1, the V gene TRBV19, with a possible D match to TRBD1 (6 bases). Trimming took off 4 bases at V and 2 bases at J, with 11 bases between the two ends. This CDR3 has 14 amino acids. Germline lookup yields CDR1 LNHDA and CDR2 SQIVND (reference sequence).

The CDR3 DNA sequence: TGTGCCAGCAGTCGTCGACAGGGAAAAACTGAAGCTTTCTTT. Protein: CASSRRQGKTEAFF. The chain joins TRBV6-5 to TRBJ1-1, with 7 positions matching TRBD1. The CDR3 is made up of 14 amino acids. Germline trimming cut 5 bases from V and 5 bases from J; bases unmatched to any gene: 8. Per germline, CDR1 MNHEY and CDR2 SVGAGI.

The chain employs TRBV6-1 and TRBJ2-2; D is perhaps TRBD1 (6 bases). The CDR3 extends over 15 amino acids. The germline gives CDR1 MNHNS, CDR2 SASEGT. V was pared by 7 bases and J by 8 bases, with 20 bases between. CDR3 DNA sequence: TGTGCCAGCAAAACGACAGGAATCTCTAGTGGGGAGCTGTTTTTT. Protein: CASKTTGISSGELFF.

This clone was picked up one time. The chain couples TRBV30 to TRBJ1-2; 9 positions match TRBD1. CDR3 length: 14 amino acids. J gave up 1 base and V 4 bases, and 4 bases lay outside the gene matches. Germline CDR1 reads GTSNPN; CDR2 reads SVGIG (reference sequence). This CDR3 reads CAWNTGQGNYGYTF. The CDR3 bases are TGTGCCTGGAATACGGGACAGGGTAACTATGGCTACACCTTC. Full variable domain (outside the CDR3, taken from reference TRBV30 and TRBJ1-2): SQTIHQWPATLVQPVGSPLSLECTVEGTSNPNLYWYRQAAGRGLQLLFYSVGIGQISSEVPQNLSASRPQDRQFILSSKKLLLSDSGFYLCAWNTGQGNYGYTFGSGTRLTVV.

The genes are TRBV7-9 and TRBJ2-3, with TRBD2 identical over 8 bases. Per the germline V gene, CDR1 is SEHNR and CDR2 is FQNEAQ (reference sequence). The CDR3 is made up of 17 amino acids. V dropped 3 bases and J dropped 6; count of bases not matched to a gene: 14. CDR3: CASSFGRAATSADTQYF. The CDR3 DNA reads as TGTGCCAGCAGCTTCGGGAGGGCCGCAACCTCTGCGGATACGCAGTATTTT.

As for this clone: Other DNA sequences within the sample encode an identical CDR3. The chain carries TRBV5-1 and TRBJ2-3, with TRBD2 matching over 9 bases. V shed 6 bases, J shed 0 bases, and the junction held 14 bases outside the gene matches. CDR1 and CDR2 from the germline V gene are SGHRS and YFSETQ. The CDR3 covers 18 residues. DNA of the CDR3: TGCGCCAGCAACTCATTGCGGGGGGGGATTTCTAGCACAGATACGCAGTATTTT. Translated: CASNSLRGGISSTDTQYF.

The CDR3 loop is CASSKAEISSYEQYF. CDR3 nucleotide sequence: TGTGCCAGCAGTAAAGCGGAGATAAGCTCCTACGAGCAGTACTTC. V gene TRBV28 combines with J gene TRBJ2-7; weak D call: TRBD2 (5 bases). This CDR3 spans 15 amino acids. The V end lost 5 bases, the J end lost 0 bases, and 14 bases lay between the germline ends. CDR1 is MDHEN, CDR2 SYDVKM, per germline.

In its sample, this clone was seen a few times. The V call is TRBV7-2, the J call TRBJ1-1; D ambiguous. The CDR3 length is 14 residues. Trimming took 2 bases from V and 1 from J, leaving 8 bases between them. Germline values: CDR1 SGHTA, CDR2 FQGNSA. CDR3 nucleotide sequence: TGTGCCAGCAGCTTATTTGGGCAGAACACTGAAGCTTTCTTT. Its translation is CASSLFGQNTEAFF. The full variable domain, in which reference TRBV7-2 and TRBJ1-1 provide the parts outside the CDR3, is GAGVSQSPSNKVTEKGKDVELRCDPISGHTALYWYRQSLGQGLEFLIYFQGNSAPDKSGLPSDRFSAERTGGSVSTLTIQRTQQEDSAVYLCASSLFGQNTEAFFGQGTRLTVV.

The chain has TRBV6-1 and TRBJ2-5; 15 positions agree with TRBD2. The length of the CDR3 is 15 residues. Trimming at V came to 6 bases and at J to 5 bases, leaving 4 bases not matched to a gene. Germline CDR1 reads MNHNS; CDR2 reads SASEGT. CDR3 sequence reads: CASSLGTSGGETQYF. CDR3 in DNA: TGTGCCAGCAGCCTCGGGACTAGCGGGGGGGAGACCCAGTACTTC.

The chain uses TRBV2 and TRBJ1-2, with 8 bases that match TRBD1. Germline assignment: CDR1 SNHLY and CDR2 FYNNEI. V shed 2 bases and J 8 bases; nucleotides not matched to a gene: 4. This CDR3 contains 13 residues. CDR3 amino acids: CASSEQGAPGYTF. Here the CDR3 DNA reads TGTGCCAGCAGTGAACAGGGGGCGCCCGGCTACACCTTC. The full variable domain, rest sourced from reference TRBV2 and TRBJ1-2, is EPEVTQTPSHQVTQMGQEVILRCVPISNHLYFYWYRQILGQKVEFLVSFYNNEISEKSEIFDDQFSVERPDGSNFTLKIRSTKLEDSAMYFCASSEQGAPGYTFGSGTRLTVV.

The chain couples TRBV18 to TRBJ2-1; 9 bases fit TRBD2. Trimming took 3 bases from V and 7 from J; bases not matched to a gene: 7. CDR1 is KGHSH and CDR2 is LQKENI in the germline V gene. CDR3 length: 15 amino acids. The CDR3 nucleotides read TGTGCCAGCTCACCTCCGGGACTAGCTGAGAATGAGCAGTTCTTC. Translating it yields CASSPPGLAENEQFF.

For the CDR3, the DNA is TGTGCCAGCAGCCCTTACACCGGGGAGCTGTTTTTT. Translating gives CASSPYTGELFF. The chain recombines TRBV11-3 with TRBJ2-2; D is unresolved. This CDR3 spans 12 amino acids. Germline assignment: CDR1 SGHNT and CDR2 YENEEA. V was cut by 5 bases and J by 3 bases, with 4 bases left in between.

The genes are TRBV11-2 and TRBJ2-1; D gene ambiguous. CDR1 and CDR2 (germline): SGHAT, FQNNGV. The CDR3 runs to 16 residues. Trimming removed 2 bases at V and 0 bases at J, with 11 bases between. The CDR3 loop is CASSLTLRISYNEQFF. CDR3 coding DNA: TGTGCCAGCAGCTTAACGTTGAGAATCTCCTACAATGAGCAGTTCTTC.

The chain has TRBV4-1 and TRBJ2-1, with D perhaps matching TRBD2 (6 bases). Germline values: CDR1 MGHRA, CDR2 YSYEKL. Trimming left V 2 bases short and J 1 base short, with 12 bases between. The CDR3 sequence is 16 residues long. As DNA, the CDR3 is TGCGCCAGCAGCCAACTGGGGGGTGGGTCCTACAATGAGCAGTTCTTC. This translates into CASSQLGGGSYNEQFF.

V and J are TRBV19 and TRBJ2-1; 9 nucleotides match TRBD1. V lost 3 bases and J lost 5; bases outside the gene matches: 8. The CDR3 spans 16 residues. CDR1 and CDR2 (germline): LNHDA, SQIVND (reference sequence). The DNA of the CDR3 is TGTGCCAGTAGTATCGTTACAGGGGGCGAAAACAATGAGCAGTTCTTC. Translating gives CASSIVTGGENNEQFF.